This record covers a single T cell receptor (beta chain). The antigen is undetermined. The data are from a study of T cells in Graves' hyperthyroidism and ophthalmopathy. The study, taken as a whole, reports: Most expanded thyroid clonotypes above 0.001 also appeared in blood. From stable hyperthyroidism, ophthalmopathy was separated by a 13 V-J model. Median prediction lead before ophthalmopathy onset was about 6.3 months with the model.

Amplified TCR beta CDR3 regions came from RNA transcripts. The primer set for the first-round RT-PCR of the TCR CDR3 was HTBI. In TCRdb, the multiplex PCR reads were re-called with MiXCR into one record per CDR3 protein. The table records 660,000 or so distinct CDR3 sequences, about 45% of them present only once. CDR1 and CDR2 from the germline V gene are SGHTA and FQGNSA. Germline trimming cut 6 bases from V and 4 bases from J; bases unmatched to any gene: 11. The CDR3 consists of 15 residues. The sequencing input was peripheral blood or thyroid tissue (not recorded which). The chain combines TRBV7-2 with TRBJ1-1; 7 nucleotides align to TRBD1. The origin of this receptor is an adult man with Graves' disease, either hyperthyroidism or ophthalmopathy (not recorded which). The CDR3 protein is CASRLMTGPSTEAFF. CDR3 sequence (DNA): TGTGCCAGCAGACTTATGACAGGGCCTTCCACTGAAGCTTTCTTT.